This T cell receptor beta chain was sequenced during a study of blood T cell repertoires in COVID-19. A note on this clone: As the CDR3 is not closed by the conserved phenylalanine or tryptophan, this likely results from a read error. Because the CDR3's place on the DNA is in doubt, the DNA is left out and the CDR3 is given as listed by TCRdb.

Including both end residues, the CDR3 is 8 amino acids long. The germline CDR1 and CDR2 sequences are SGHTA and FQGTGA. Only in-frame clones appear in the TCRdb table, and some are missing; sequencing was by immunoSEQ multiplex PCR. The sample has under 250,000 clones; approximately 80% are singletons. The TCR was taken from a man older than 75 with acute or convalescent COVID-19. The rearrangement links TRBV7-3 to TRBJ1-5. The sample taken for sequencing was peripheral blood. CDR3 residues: CASSSEGV.